A selection of T cell receptor beta chains follows, all from one sample in a study of blood T cell repertoires in COVID-19. Sequencing was performed with immunoSEQ multiplex PCR; in TCRdb, only in-frame clones are kept and a portion is missing. Of some 69,000 clones in the sample, roughly nine tenths were seen once. What was sequenced was peripheral blood. All receptors come from a woman aged 45-65 years with active COVID-19. Each CDR3 is given without its conserved first and last residue. Fields, in order: J gene, V gene, CDR3 protein.

j_gene: TRBJ1-4; v_gene: TRBV19; CDR3aa: ASSMREANEKLF
j_gene: TRBJ1-3; v_gene: TRBV5-1; CDR3aa: ASSDRTGGLSGNTIY
j_gene: TRBJ2-7; v_gene: TRBV5-4; CDR3aa: ASSTATQRVSYEQY
j_gene: TRBJ2-1; v_gene: TRBV7-3; CDR3aa: ASSAGSSNNEQF
j_gene: TRBJ2-5; v_gene: TRBV28; CDR3aa: ASSLAGYTETQY
j_gene: TRBJ2-5; v_gene: TRBV12-3/TRBV12-4; CDR3aa: ASSLAGQTQY
j_gene: TRBJ2-1; v_gene: TRBV7-3; CDR3aa: ASSLPGVNEQF
j_gene: TRBJ1-2; v_gene: TRBV24-1; CDR3aa: ATSDPQGQGNYGYT
j_gene: TRBJ1-4; v_gene: TRBV7-6; CDR3aa: ASSDPGQPEKLF
j_gene: TRBJ2-4; v_gene: TRBV27; CDR3aa: ATSFEGARNIQY
j_gene: TRBJ2-2; v_gene: TRBV18; CDR3aa: ASSTGQGIGTGELF
j_gene: TRBJ1-2; v_gene: TRBV11-1; CDR3aa: ASSLDPRRDGYT
j_gene: TRBJ2-3; v_gene: TRBV5-6; CDR3aa: ASSLDRGSTDTQY
j_gene: TRBJ2-3; v_gene: TRBV9; CDR3aa: ASSVSEGSGRAGTDTQY
j_gene: TRBJ2-2; v_gene: TRBV5-1; CDR3aa: ASRAGGGTGELF
j_gene: TRBJ2-1; v_gene: TRBV7-3; CDR3aa: ASSFLFGTSGNNEQF
j_gene: TRBJ1-2; v_gene: TRBV4-2; CDR3aa: ASSQDGSGGMNYGYT
j_gene: TRBJ2-1; v_gene: TRBV6-4; CDR3aa: ASSQTSGPGDEQF
j_gene: TRBJ2-1; v_gene: TRBV4-2; CDR3aa: ASSPGGDFSYNEQF
j_gene: TRBJ1-1; v_gene: TRBV3-1/TRBV3-2; CDR3aa: ASSPSQRGVDEAF
j_gene: TRBJ1-3; v_gene: TRBV19; CDR3aa: ASSIDSSGNTIY
j_gene: TRBJ2-2; v_gene: TRBV6-2/TRBV6-3; CDR3aa: ASSYSKPETGWDTGELF
j_gene: TRBJ2-1; v_gene: TRBV4-2; CDR3aa: ASSQRDYQYNEQF
j_gene: TRBJ2-1; v_gene: TRBV4-1; CDR3aa: ASSRGTGSGNEQF
j_gene: TRBJ2-7; v_gene: TRBV21-1; CDR3aa: ARAPGAYEQY
j_gene: TRBJ2-7; v_gene: TRBV11-2; CDR3aa: ASRAPGQIPQRPYEQY
j_gene: TRBJ2-1; v_gene: TRBV28; CDR3aa: ASSPRGPNEQF
j_gene: TRBJ1-1; v_gene: TRBV30; CDR3aa: AWERGGRWGTEAF
j_gene: TRBJ1-3; v_gene: TRBV11-2; CDR3aa: ASSLDHSSGNTIY
j_gene: TRBJ1-1; v_gene: TRBV10-2; CDR3aa: ASLGTFEAF
j_gene: TRBJ1-1; v_gene: TRBV12-3/TRBV12-4; CDR3aa: ASSLGFGRGAF
j_gene: TRBJ2-1; v_gene: TRBV3-1/TRBV3-2; CDR3aa: ASSQDLLAGSSSYNEQF
j_gene: TRBJ2-1; v_gene: TRBV7-3; CDR3aa: ASSFRGGSYNEQF
j_gene: TRBJ2-7; v_gene: TRBV11-2; CDR3aa: ASSLGGSLEQY
j_gene: TRBJ2-5; v_gene: TRBV18; CDR3aa: ASSGTGETQY
j_gene: TRBJ2-7; v_gene: TRBV18; CDR3aa: ASSLNRGDPLYEQY
j_gene: TRBJ1-3; v_gene: TRBV24-1; CDR3aa: ATSAGQGAAEGNTIY
j_gene: TRBJ1-2; v_gene: TRBV5-6; CDR3aa: ASSPGQMNYGYT
j_gene: TRBJ2-7; v_gene: TRBV10-3; CDR3aa: AISEWAGTYEQY
j_gene: TRBJ1-2; v_gene: TRBV12-3/TRBV12-4; CDR3aa: ASSSPGYGYT
j_gene: TRBJ1-2; v_gene: TRBV24-1; CDR3aa: ATNEGVGDGYT
j_gene: TRBJ1-4; v_gene: TRBV19; CDR3aa: ASSTHRVEKLF
j_gene: TRBJ1-2; v_gene: TRBV27; CDR3aa: ASSYRGRDGYT
j_gene: TRBJ2-7; v_gene: TRBV19; CDR3aa: ASSRPGQGFYEQY
j_gene: TRBJ2-5; v_gene: TRBV7-2; CDR3aa: ASSLDSRQPQY
j_gene: TRBJ1-2; v_gene: TRBV19; CDR3aa: ASKAGYLANYGYT